This T cell receptor beta chain was obtained from a study of T cell repertoires in cytomegalovirus infection. Whole-study context: The authors relied on CMV epitopes, both recently identified HLA-C-restricted and well-studied HLA-B-restricted.

In regard to this clonotype: Its antigen remains unknown.

CDR1 and CDR2 from the germline V gene are LNHDA and SQIVND (reference sequence). CDR3 length: 16 residues. V was shortened by 3 bases and J by 9 bases, with 21 bases between the two germline ends. TCRdb used MiXCR to reprocess the reads, holding one entry per CDR3 protein. The table includes 80,000 or so distinct CDR3 sequences, roughly 40% detected once. V and J are TRBV19 and TRBJ2-1, with a weak D call TRBD1 (6 bases). The sequence came from a human donor in good health (CMV status not recorded). Some clones in this sample may be carry-over from other donors' samples. Material: CD8+ T cells from cultured PBMCs, obtained from culture after CMV antigen stimulation. This CDR3 reads CASSIGDMRPQGEQFF. The CDR3 DNA reads TGTGCCAGTAGTATTGGGGACATGAGACCTCAGGGTGAGCAGTTCTTC.